This T cell receptor beta chain is from a study of blood T cell repertoires in COVID-19. Background on the study: T cells, B-cell-depleted T cells, or PBMCs provided the cDNA or gDNA that served as material.

Participants, roughly 18 to 90 years old, spanned 25 or so US areas. Recovered status in Cohort 3 required two negative PCRs, clearance, or symptom resolution. Germline assignment: CDR1 SGDLS and CDR2 YYNGEE. V lost 4 bases, J lost 5 bases, and 5 bases stayed unmatched. This CDR3 contains 14 residues. Repertoires were generated with immunoSEQ multiplex PCR, while TCRdb's copy carries only in-frame clones and drops some. The sample lists around 210,000 clones, 89% occurring once. This clone has more than one count but fewer than ten. The chain is built from TRBV9 and TRBJ2-5; 10 bases agree with TRBD2. The receptor's source is a woman younger than 30 who had recovered from COVID-19. The specimen sequenced was PBMCs or T cells enriched from blood (not recorded which). Written as DNA, the CDR3 is TGTGCCAGCAGCCCCCCGGGACTAGCGGAGACCCAGTACTTC. As protein: CASSPPGLAETQYF.